Listed here are 3 T cell receptor beta chains from one sample, sequenced in a study of CD8 T cells in ankylosing spondylitis. Study-level points and caveats: What seemed typical of ankylosing spondylitis blood was a TCR beta motif built from several highly homologous variants.

TCRdb ran MiXCR on the 5' RACE reads and lists one entry per CDR3 protein. Of around 770,000 distinct CDR3 sequences detected, under 20% appear once; the ten largest clones hold over 15%. No antigen has been identified for these receptors. Sequenced: blood, either unsorted or a sorted T cell fraction (not recorded which). Source of these receptors: a male donor with ankylosing spondylitis.

The sample holds many counts of this clonotype. The chain recombines TRBV12-3 or TRBV12-4 with TRBJ1-3, with 10 nucleotides matching TRBD1. V gave up 7 bases and J gave up 0 bases; unmatched junction bases: 9. This CDR3 contains 17 residues. For the CDR3, the DNA is TGTGCCAGCAATCGTCGGACAGGGGGTCTCTCTGGAAACACCATATATTTT. It encodes CASNRRTGGLSGNTIYF.

This clonotype showed up just a few times. This rearrangement joins TRBV27 to TRBJ1-1; possible D gene TRBD1, 6 bases. Germline V CDR1 and CDR2: MNHEY, SMNVEV (reference sequence). This CDR3 is 15 amino acids long. The V and J ends lost 2 bases and 10 bases respectively, with 20 bases between them. The CDR3 here is CASSLGGTGGRIAFF. CDR3 nucleotides: TGTGCCAGCAGTTTAGGGGGCACGGGGGGGCGTATAGCTTTCTTT.

This clonotype was found a few times. This chain's CDR3 is CASSQKGLADTGELFF. The CDR3 bases are TGTGCCAGCAGCCAGAAGGGACTAGCGGACACCGGGGAGCTGTTTTTT. The chain links TRBV4-2 to TRBJ2-2; 11 bases align to TRBD2. Trimming at V came to 3 bases and at J to 3 bases, leaving 3 bases not matched to a gene. There are 16 residues in the CDR3. Germline CDR1 is LGHNA and CDR2 is YNFKEQ.